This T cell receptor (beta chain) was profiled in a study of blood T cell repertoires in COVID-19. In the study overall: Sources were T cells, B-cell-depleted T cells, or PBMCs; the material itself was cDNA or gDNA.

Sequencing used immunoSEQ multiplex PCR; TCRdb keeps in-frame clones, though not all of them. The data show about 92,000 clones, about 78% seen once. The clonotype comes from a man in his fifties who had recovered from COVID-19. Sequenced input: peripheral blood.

The CDR3 DNA follows: TGCGCCAGCAGCCCCGGACAGGGGATGGGCTATGGCTACACCTTC. Translation: CASSPGQGMGYGYTF. The V call is TRBV5-1, the J call TRBJ1-2, with TRBD1 matching 9 bases. The trim removed 4 bases at V and 4 bases at J, leaving 8 bases unmatched. Germline V lookup: CDR1 SGHRS, CDR2 YFSETQ. This CDR3 is built from 15 residues.